The 17 T cell receptor beta chains presented below share a single source sample, sequenced in a study of regulatory T cells in long-lasting Graves disease. Combining iRepertoire HTBI primers with Arm-PCR of CDR3 regions, the authors built TCR beta libraries. From the multiplex PCR reads, TCRdb called clonotypes with MiXCR, one entry per CDR3 protein. In the table there are a few hundred thousand distinct CDR3 sequences, over 15% of which are singletons. Time point specified: newly diagnosed GD, antithyroid drugs for less than 3 months. Making the TCR library involved RNA that had been extracted from PBMCs. The same data also contributed to another study, on T cells in Graves' hyperthyroidism and ophthalmopathy.

The sequenced sample was peripheral blood mononuclear cells (PBMCs), obtained at new diagnosis, from a patient treated with antithyroid drugs. The origin of the receptors is a man in his forties or fifties with Graves disease.

In its sample, this clonotype was seen a few times. The chain has TRBV3-1 and TRBJ2-7; D unresolved. There are 12 residues in the CDR3. In germline, CDR1 is LGHDT, CDR2 YNNKEL (reference sequence). V lost 4 bases and J 7 bases, leaving 11 bases between the germline ends. The CDR3 nucleotides read TGTGCCAGCAGCCCAAGACTGGGGGAGCAGTACTTC. Translating gives CASSPRLGEQYF.

This clonotype is medium-sized by share. The chain carries TRBV28 and TRBJ1-5; D unclear. CDR1 MDHEN and CDR2 SYDVKM come from the germline V gene. This CDR3 comprises 15 residues. Deletions cut 0 bases from V and 8 bases from J, with 14 bases between. In DNA form, the CDR3 reads TGTGCCAGCAGTTTATGGGTGGTCCTGGATGAGCCCCAGCATTTT. Translation gives CASSLWVVLDEPQHF.

This clonotype appeared many times. This rearrangement joins TRBV30 to TRBJ2-3, with TRBD1 as a possible D gene (6 bases). Looked up from germline, CDR1 is GTSNPN and CDR2 is SVGIG (reference sequence). The CDR3 extends over 15 amino acids. V shed 2 bases and J shed 1 base, with 13 bases lying between them. The CDR3, as DNA: TGTGCCTGGAGTTTTGGCAGGGGCGGCACAGATACGCAGTATTTT. It is translated as CAWSFGRGGTDTQYF.

On this clonotype: At one boundary the junction diverges from the germline segment, which might be a read error. V is TRBV28 and J is TRBJ2-2, with D possibly matching TRBD1 (5 bases). Germline loops: CDR1 MDHEN, CDR2 SYDVKM. The CDR3 covers 19 residues. CDR3 residues: CVSSLWWQGKDANTGELFF. The CDR3 DNA follows: TGTGTCAGCAGTTTATGGTGGCAGGGTAAAGACGCGAACACCGGGGAGCTGTTTTTT.

The chain couples TRBV2 to TRBJ2-1, with D hard to call. Germline assignment: CDR1 SNHLY and CDR2 FYNNEI. The V gene lost 2 bases and the J gene lost 2 bases, with 10 bases spanning the gap. CDR3 length: 15 amino acids. CDR3 protein: CASSERTETYNEQFF. The CDR3 coding sequence is TGTGCCAGCAGTGAAAGAACAGAGACCTACAATGAGCAGTTCTTC.

J is TRBJ2-2 and V is TRBV4-2; TRBD2 might be the D (6 bases). V lost 2 bases and J lost 3, with 22 bases in between. Germline loops: CDR1 LGHNA, CDR2 YNFKEQ. The CDR3 has 19 amino acids. The CDR3 protein is CASSQTMVADRGYTGELFF. The CDR3 nucleotides are TGTGCCAGCAGCCAAACAATGGTTGCTGACCGGGGGTACACCGGGGAGCTGTTTTTT.

The chain is built from TRBV30 and TRBJ2-7, with a weak D call TRBD1 (5 bases). Trimming pared 3 bases from V and 3 bases from J, leaving 9 bases between. Per germline, CDR1 GTSNPN and CDR2 SVGIG (reference sequence). There are 12 residues in the CDR3. CDR3 residues: CAWSRQRYEQYF. DNA for the CDR3: TGTGCCTGGAGCCGACAGCGCTACGAGCAGTACTTC. Full variable domain (remainder filled in from reference TRBV30 and TRBJ2-7): SQTIHQWPATLVQPVGSPLSLECTVEGTSNPNLYWYRQAAGRGLQLLFYSVGIGQISSEVPQNLSASRPQDRQFILSSKKLLLSDSGFYLCAWSRQRYEQYFGPGTRLTVT.

The sample holds a few counts of this clonotype. With a much larger clone just one base away, this may be a read error. This rearrangement joins TRBV6-1 to TRBJ2-6, with 12 bases aligning to TRBD1. The germline V gene encodes CDR1 MNHNS and CDR2 SASEGT. This CDR3 is built from 20 residues. The CDR3 DNA reads TGTGCCAGCAGTCCTACGTTGCCGGGACAGGGGGCTGCTGGGGTCAACGTCCTGACTTTC. Protein: CASSPTLPGQGAAGVNVLTF.

This clonotype was seen repeatedly, ten times or more. Compared with germline, one end of the junction differs, possibly owing to a read error. The chain uses TRBV20-1 and TRBJ2-7; perhaps TRBD2 as D (5 bases). Germline values: CDR1 DFQATT, CDR2 SNEGSKA (reference sequence). The CDR3 has 11 residues. This chain's CDR3 is CSTRETYEQYF. The CDR3 nucleotides read TGCAGTACTAGGGAGACGTACGAGCAGTACTTC.

In its sample, this clonotype was seen a few times. The chain combines TRBV6-1 with TRBJ2-6, with D unclear. Trimming pared 4 bases from V and 0 bases from J, leaving 16 bases between. This CDR3 comprises 18 residues. Germline V gene data show CDR1 as MNHNS and CDR2 as SASEGT. The CDR3 here is CASSVTRNILSGANVLTF. As DNA, the CDR3 is TGTGCCAGCAGTGTCACAAGAAACATTCTCTCTGGGGCCAACGTCCTGACTTTC.

The chain has TRBV6-5 and TRBJ2-1; 9 bases are a match to TRBD1. The trim removed 2 bases at V and 5 bases at J, leaving 13 bases unmatched. The CDR3 has 18 residues. Per the germline V gene, CDR1 is MNHEY and CDR2 is SVGAGI. CDR3 residues: CASSYPPGQGMADNEQFF. CDR3 in DNA: TGTGCCAGCAGTTACCCCCCCGGACAGGGGATGGCGGACAATGAGCAGTTCTTC.

This clonotype occurred many times. The rearrangement links TRBV10-3 to TRBJ2-1; a weak D match, TRBD1 (7 bases). Germline-derived CDR1 and CDR2 are ENHRY and SYGVKD. The CDR3 totals 15 residues. Trimming cost V 6 bases and J 4 bases, with 16 bases left between them. The CDR3 is CAISASGDRYNEQFF. CDR3 sequence (DNA): TGTGCCATCAGCGCCTCGGGGGACAGATACAATGAGCAGTTCTTC.

The chain uses TRBV14 and TRBJ2-3; 9 positions agree with TRBD2. The CDR3 extends over 17 amino acids. With V trimmed by 1 base and J by 2 bases, 7 bases remained unmatched. In germline, CDR1 is SGHDN, CDR2 FVKESK. The CDR3 region has the DNA TGTGCCAGCAGCCAAGTGCCTAGCGGGGCCCCCACAGATACGCAGTATTTT. It encodes CASSQVPSGAPTDTQYF.

The chain has TRBV6-1 and TRBJ1-4, with a tentative D call TRBD1 (5 bases). Germline V gives CDR1 MNHNS, CDR2 SASEGT. Trimming removed 4 bases from V and 4 bases from J, with 16 bases in between. The CDR3 totals 16 residues. As DNA, the CDR3 is TGTGCCAGCAGTGTTATCCGGGACCCAGATAATGAAAAACTGTTTTTT. The encoded protein is CASSVIRDPDNEKLFF.

The chain uses TRBV18 and TRBJ1-2; 12 nucleotides match TRBD1. The CDR3 has 16 amino acids. CDR1 is KGHSH, CDR2 LQKENI, per germline. J gave up 4 bases and V 3 bases, and 6 bases lay outside the gene matches. Here the CDR3 reads CASSPTGTGGIYGYTF. CDR3 in DNA: TGTGCCAGCTCACCGACCGGGACAGGGGGCATCTATGGCTACACCTTC.

This clonotype was observed many times. A junction end diverges from the germline sequence, so it may reflect a read error. V and J are TRBV7-9 and TRBJ2-2; TRBD1 matches at 9 bases. CDR3 size: 13 residues. Germline V gene sequence: CDR1 SEHNR, CDR2 FQNEAQ (reference sequence). CDR3 nucleotide sequence: TGCGCCAGCAGGGACAGGGACACCGGGGAGCTGTTTTTT. Translation gives CASRDRDTGELFF.

This clonotype has a count of ten or more. The rearrangement uses TRBV10-3 and TRBJ1-2; D is unclear. The CDR3 consists of 13 residues. V lost 0 bases to trimming and J lost 3 bases, with 5 bases between them. From germline, CDR1 is ENHRY and CDR2 SYGVKD. The CDR3 nucleotides read TGTGCCATCAGTGAGTCAAGGGACTATGGCTACACCTTC. It encodes CAISESRDYGYTF.